One and the same sample provided the 6 T cell receptor beta chains below, sequenced in a study of naive and memory T cell subsets (dated by TCRdb to about 2017). Per the publication, the treatment or condition label means: skin biopsy from PPD injection site in Mantoux-positive individual. Total RNA, without cell sorting, was DNase treated with RQ1 DNase before reverse transcription, targeting about 1 to 1,100 ng input. Receptor amplification or capture employed UMI-ligation and nested PCR. Data came from an Illumina MiSeq. TCR RNA was reverse transcribed with SuperScript IV using alpha and beta constant region primers for the blood and skin samples. TCRdb reprocessing: public reads trimmed at Q25 with fastp, clones called with MiXCR, in-frame beta chains kept. Each record represents a unique CDR3 protein, reported with the most common genes and DNA among its rows. The sample records about 18,000 distinct CDR3 sequences, roughly 9% of which are singletons. Around 7% of the sample goes to the ten largest clones.

Source: skin, taken from a tuberculin skin test site. The receptors originated from an adult in good health.

This clonotype came up a few times. The chain has TRBV5-1 and TRBJ2-1; 7 nucleotides line up with TRBD2. The V segment lost 4 bases and the J segment 0 bases; nucleotides outside the gene matches: 4. Germline lookup yields CDR1 SGHRS and CDR2 YFSETQ. The CDR3 has 15 amino acids. CDR3 sequence: CASSIGGSSYNEQFF. The CDR3 DNA follows: TGCGCCAGCAGCATCGGGGGGAGCTCCTACAATGAGCAGTTCTTC.

By its share, this clonotype is medium-sized. This chain links TRBV9 with TRBJ2-7; 7 nucleotides agree with TRBD2. Trimming took 0 bases from V and 7 from J; bases not matched to a gene: 10. This CDR3 contains 15 residues. Germline lookup yields CDR1 SGDLS and CDR2 YYNGEE. The CDR3 sequence is CASSVEGGRASEQYF. The CDR3 coding sequence is TGTGCCAGCAGCGTAGAAGGTGGGAGGGCCTCTGAGCAGTACTTC.

In its sample, this clonotype ranks as medium-sized. CDR3 nucleotides: TGCAGCGTTGAAAAAATAGCGGATAGCTCCTACAATGAGCAGTTCTTC. Translation: CSVEKIADSSYNEQFF. The chain recombines TRBV29-1 with TRBJ2-1; a possible D gene is TRBD2 (6 bases). This CDR3 has 16 amino acids. The germline gives CDR1 SQVTM, CDR2 ANQGSEA. Trimming cost V 2 bases and J 0 bases, with 14 bases left between them.

Many counts were recorded for this clonotype. This rearrangement joins TRBV6-2 or TRBV6-3 to TRBJ2-1, with 7 bases lining up with TRBD1. V dropped 0 bases and J dropped 3; count of bases not matched to a gene: 8. Germline CDR1 MNHEY, CDR2 SVGEGT. The CDR3 loop spans 17 amino acids. As DNA, the CDR3 is TGTGCCAGCAGTTACTCTAGGGGGCAGGGGAACTACAATGAGCAGTTCTTC. Translated, it gives CASSYSRGQGNYNEQFF.

This clonotype came up a few times. The chain uses TRBV4-2 and TRBJ1-1; D remains ambiguous. The CDR3 has 13 residues. V gave up 1 base and J gave up 5 bases, with 8 bases separating them. Germline CDR1 and CDR2: LGHNA and YNFKEQ. Here the CDR3 reads CASSQGEGTEAFF. CDR3 DNA sequence: TGTGCCAGCAGCCAAGGGGAGGGTACTGAAGCTTTCTTT.

Many counts were recorded for this clonotype. The chain links TRBV5-6 to TRBJ1-5, with no clear D. This CDR3 region has 14 residues. V was pared by 0 bases and J by 3 bases, with 7 bases between. The germline V gene encodes CDR1 SGHDT and CDR2 YYEEEE. The CDR3 region has the DNA TGTGCCAGCAGCTTGGGGACCTACAATCAGCCCCAGCATTTT. Protein sequence: CASSLGTYNQPQHF. The full variable domain, completed using reference TRBV5-6 and TRBJ1-5, is DAGVTQSPTHLIKTRGQQVTLRCSPKSGHDTVSWYQQALGQGPQFIFQYYEEEERQRGNFPDRFSGHQFPNYSSELNVNALLLGDSALYLCASSLGTYNQPQHFGDGTRLSIL.